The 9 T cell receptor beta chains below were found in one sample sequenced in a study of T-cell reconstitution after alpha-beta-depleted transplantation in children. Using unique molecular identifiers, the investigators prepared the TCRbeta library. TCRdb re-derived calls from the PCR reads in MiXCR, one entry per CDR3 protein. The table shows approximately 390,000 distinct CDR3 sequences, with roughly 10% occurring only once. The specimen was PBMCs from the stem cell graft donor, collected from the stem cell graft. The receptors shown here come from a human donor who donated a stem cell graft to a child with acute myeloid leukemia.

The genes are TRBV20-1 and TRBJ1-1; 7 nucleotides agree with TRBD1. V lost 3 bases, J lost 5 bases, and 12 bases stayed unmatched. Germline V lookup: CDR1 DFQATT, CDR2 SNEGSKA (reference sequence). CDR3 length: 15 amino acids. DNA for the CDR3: TGCAGTGCTAGGAGGGGGCGGGCAGGTGGTACTGAAGCTTTCTTT. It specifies CSARRGRAGGTEAFF.

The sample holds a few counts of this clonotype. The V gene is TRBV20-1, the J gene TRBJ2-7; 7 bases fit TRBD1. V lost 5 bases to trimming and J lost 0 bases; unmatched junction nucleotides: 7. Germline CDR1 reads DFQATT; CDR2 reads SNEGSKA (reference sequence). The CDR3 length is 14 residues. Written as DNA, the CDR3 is TGCAGTGCTCGGACAGGCATTAGCTCCTACGAGCAGTACTTC. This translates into CSARTGISSYEQYF.

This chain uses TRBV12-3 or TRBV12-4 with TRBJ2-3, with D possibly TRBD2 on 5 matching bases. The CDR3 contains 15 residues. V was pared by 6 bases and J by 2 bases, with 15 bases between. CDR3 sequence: CASSQRWVPTDTQYF. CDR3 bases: TGTGCCAGCAGCCAGCGGTGGGTCCCCACAGATACGCAGTATTTT.

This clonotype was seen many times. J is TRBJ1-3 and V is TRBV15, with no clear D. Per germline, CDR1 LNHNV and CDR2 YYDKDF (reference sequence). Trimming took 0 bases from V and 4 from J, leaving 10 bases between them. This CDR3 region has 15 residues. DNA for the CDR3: TGTGCCACCAGCAGAGATACCGTCGTCGGAAACACCATATATTTT. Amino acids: CATSRDTVVGNTIYF.

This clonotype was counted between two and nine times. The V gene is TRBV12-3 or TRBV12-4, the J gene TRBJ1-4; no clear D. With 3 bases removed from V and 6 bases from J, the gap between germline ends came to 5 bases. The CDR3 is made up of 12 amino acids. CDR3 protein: CASSFTDEKLFF. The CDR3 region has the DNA TGTGCCAGCAGTTTCACGGATGAAAAACTGTTTTTT.

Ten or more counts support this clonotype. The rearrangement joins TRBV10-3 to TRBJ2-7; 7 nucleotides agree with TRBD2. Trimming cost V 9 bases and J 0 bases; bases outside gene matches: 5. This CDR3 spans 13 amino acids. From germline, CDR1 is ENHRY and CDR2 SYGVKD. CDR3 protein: CAIGAGPSYEQYF. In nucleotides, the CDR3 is TGTGCCATTGGAGCGGGACCCTCCTACGAGCAGTACTTC.

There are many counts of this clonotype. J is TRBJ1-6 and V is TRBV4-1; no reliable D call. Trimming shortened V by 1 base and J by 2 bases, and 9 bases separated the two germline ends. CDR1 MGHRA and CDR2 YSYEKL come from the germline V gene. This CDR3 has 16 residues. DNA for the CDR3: TGCGCCAGCAGCCAAGTTTCCCAGACCTATAATTCACCCCTCCACTTT. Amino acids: CASSQVSQTYNSPLHF.

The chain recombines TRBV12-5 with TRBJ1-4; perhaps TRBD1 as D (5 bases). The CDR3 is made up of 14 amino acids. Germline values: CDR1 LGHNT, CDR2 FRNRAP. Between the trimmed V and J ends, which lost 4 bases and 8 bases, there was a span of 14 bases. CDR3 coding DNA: TGTGCTAGTGGTTGGGGCGGCCCCCGCGAAAAACTGTTTTTT. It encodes CASGWGGPREKLFF.

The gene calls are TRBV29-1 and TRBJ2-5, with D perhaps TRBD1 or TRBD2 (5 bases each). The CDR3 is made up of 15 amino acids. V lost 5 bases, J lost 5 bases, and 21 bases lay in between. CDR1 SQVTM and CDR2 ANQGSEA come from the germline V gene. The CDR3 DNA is TGCAGCGTTACCGGGACCGGGACCTCCAGCGAGACCCAGTACTTC. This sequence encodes CSVTGTGTSSETQYF.